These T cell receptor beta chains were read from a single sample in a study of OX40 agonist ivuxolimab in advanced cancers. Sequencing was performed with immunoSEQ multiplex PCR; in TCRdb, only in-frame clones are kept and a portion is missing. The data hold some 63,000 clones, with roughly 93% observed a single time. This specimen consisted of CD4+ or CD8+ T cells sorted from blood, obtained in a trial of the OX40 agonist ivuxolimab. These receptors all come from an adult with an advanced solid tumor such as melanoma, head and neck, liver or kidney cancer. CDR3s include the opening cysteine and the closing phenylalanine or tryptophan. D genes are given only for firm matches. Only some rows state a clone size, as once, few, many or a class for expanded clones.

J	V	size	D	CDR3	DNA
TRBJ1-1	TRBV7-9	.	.	CASSLGQGTEAFF	TGTGCCAGCAGCTTAGGGCAGGGGACTGAAGCTTTCTTT
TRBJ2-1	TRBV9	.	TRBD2	CASRGAGLAYNEQFF	TGTGCCAGCAGGGGGGCGGGACTAGCCTACAATGAGCAGTTCTTC
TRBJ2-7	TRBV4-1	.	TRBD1	CASSQEGTGGYEQYF	TGCGCCAGCAGCCAAGAAGGGACAGGAGGCTACGAGCAGTACTTC
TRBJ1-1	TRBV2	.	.	CASRVTRFVNTEAFF	TGTGCCAGCAGAGTAACCAGGTTTGTGAACACTGAAGCTTTCTTT
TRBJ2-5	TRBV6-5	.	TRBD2	CASSYSVAGGPKTQYF	TGTGCCAGCAGTTACTCGGTCGCGGGAGGGCCCAAGACCCAGTACTTC
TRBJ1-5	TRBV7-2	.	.	CASSLAFRLRGSNQPQHF	TGTGCCAGCAGCTTAGCCTTCAGACTCAGGGGAAGCAATCAGCCCCAGCATTTT
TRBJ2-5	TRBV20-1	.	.	CSARDHGSQYF	TGCAGTGCTAGAGATCATGGTTCCCAGTACTTC
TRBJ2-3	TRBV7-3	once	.	CASSLISVDTQYF	TGTGCCAGCAGCTTAATCTCCGTAGATACGCAGTATTTT
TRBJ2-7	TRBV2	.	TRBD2	CASRAGGGYEQYF	TGTGCCAGCCGGGCGGGGGGCGGGTACGAGCAGTACTTC
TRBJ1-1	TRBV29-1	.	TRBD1	CSVEDRRTGGYTEAFF	TGCAGCGTTGAAGATCGGCGAACAGGGGGTTACACTGAAGCTTTCTTT
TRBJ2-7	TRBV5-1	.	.	CASSLRDYEQYF	TGCGCCAGCAGCTTGCGAGACTACGAGCAGTACTTC
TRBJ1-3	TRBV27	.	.	CASSLDSRSGNTIYF	TGTGCCAGCAGTTTAGACAGCCGCTCTGGAAACACCATATATTTT
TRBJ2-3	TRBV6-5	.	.	CASSRPGHSVDTQYF	TGTGCCAGCAGCCGGCCGGGACATTCTGTAGATACGCAGTATTTT
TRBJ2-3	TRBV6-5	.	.	CASSYSLVTGVDTQYF	TGTGCCAGCAGTTACTCCCTCGTGACGGGAGTTGATACGCAGTATTTT
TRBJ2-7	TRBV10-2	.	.	CASSEGRGGFSHEQYF	TGCGCCAGCAGTGAGGGGAGAGGGGGGTTTAGCCACGAGCAGTACTTC
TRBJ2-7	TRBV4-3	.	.	CASSDPGLSVHEQYF	TGCGCCAGCAGCGATCCGGGACTCTCAGTCCACGAGCAGTACTTC
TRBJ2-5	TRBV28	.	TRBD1	CASSPAGGETQYF	TGTGCCAGCAGTCCCGCAGGGGGAGAGACCCAGTACTTC
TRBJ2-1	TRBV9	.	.	CASSGRYHNEQFF	TGTGCCAGCAGCGGAAGATATCATAATGAGCAGTTCTTC
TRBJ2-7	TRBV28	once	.	CASSDQGRAYEQYF	TGTGCCAGCAGTGATCAGGGGCGGGCCTACGAGCAGTACTTC
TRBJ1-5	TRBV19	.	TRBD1	CASSIGTGLGQPQHF	TGTGCCAGTAGTATAGGGACAGGCCTTGGTCAGCCCCAGCATTTT
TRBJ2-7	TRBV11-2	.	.	CASSLVGPRQKLSSYEQYF	TGTGCCAGCAGCTTAGTAGGGCCTAGACAAAAACTGAGCTCCTACGAGCAGTACTTC
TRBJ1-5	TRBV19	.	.	CASSLSDSSNQPQHF	TGTGCCAGTAGTTTATCAGACTCGAGCAATCAGCCCCAGCATTTT
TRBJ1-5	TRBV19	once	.	CATHRGYSNQPQHF	TGTGCCACCCATCGGGGATATAGCAATCAGCCCCAGCATTTT
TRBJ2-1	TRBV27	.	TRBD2	CASIPTSGWRQFF	TGTGCCAGCATCCCGACTAGCGGTTGGAGGCAGTTCTTC
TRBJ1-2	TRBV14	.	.	CASSQDQGLGYTF	TGTGCCAGCAGCCAAGATCAAGGGCTGGGCTACACCTTC
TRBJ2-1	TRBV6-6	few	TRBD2	CASSYSWEGKFF	TGTGCCAGCAGTTACTCGTGGGAGGGGAAGTTCTTC